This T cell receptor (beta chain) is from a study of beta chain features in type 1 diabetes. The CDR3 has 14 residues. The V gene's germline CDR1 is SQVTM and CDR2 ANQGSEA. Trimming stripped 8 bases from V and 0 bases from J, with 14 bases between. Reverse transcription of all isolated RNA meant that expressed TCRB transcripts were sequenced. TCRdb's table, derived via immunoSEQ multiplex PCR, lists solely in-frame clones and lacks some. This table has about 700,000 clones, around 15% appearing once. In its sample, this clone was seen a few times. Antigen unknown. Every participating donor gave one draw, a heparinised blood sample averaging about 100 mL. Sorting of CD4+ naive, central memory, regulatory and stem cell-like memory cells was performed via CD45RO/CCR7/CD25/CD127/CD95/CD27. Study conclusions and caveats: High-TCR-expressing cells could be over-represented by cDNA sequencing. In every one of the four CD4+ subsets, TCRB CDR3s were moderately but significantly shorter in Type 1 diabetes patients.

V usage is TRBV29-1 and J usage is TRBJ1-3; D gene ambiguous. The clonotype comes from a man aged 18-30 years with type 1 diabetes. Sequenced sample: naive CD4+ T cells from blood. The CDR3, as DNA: TGCAGCTCCACGGGGTGGGACTCTGGAAACACCATATATTTT. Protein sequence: CSSTGWDSGNTIYF.